The sequence of this T cell receptor beta chain was determined in a study of T-cell memory formation after mild COVID-19. Across the whole study: TCR clusters were largely donor specific.

This clonotype has just a few counts. The CDR3 totals 17 residues. Germline assignment: CDR1 SGHTA and CDR2 FQGNSA. Between the trimmed V and J ends, which lost 5 bases and 2 bases, there was a span of 19 bases. MiXCR, run by TCRdb on the 5' RACE reads, gives a single entry per CDR3 protein. The sample lists 350,000 to 450,000 distinct CDR3 sequences; under 15% were seen once. Sequenced sample: PBMCs or a T cell subset sorted from them (not recorded which). The sequence was obtained from a young man who had mild COVID-19 (a few samples of this study predate the infection). Cell type and time point are not known. The rearrangement joins TRBV7-2 to TRBJ2-1, with D maybe TRBD2 (6 bases). The CDR3 DNA is TGTGCCAGCAGCCTAACTAGCTACGCTACAGCCTACAATGAGCAGTTCTTC. Translation gives CASSLTSYATAYNEQFF.